The 15 T cell receptor beta chains given below trace back to one sample, sequenced in a study of esophageal squamous cell carcinoma under preoperative chemotherapy. The time point: after preoperative PTX-NDP chemotherapy. TCRdb used MiXCR to reprocess the PCR reads, holding one entry per CDR3 protein. The sample has about 20,000 distinct CDR3 sequences, about 43% seen once. The sample here was taken from a patient given preoperative chemotherapy. All receptors derive from a human donor with esophageal squamous cell carcinoma. The donor label of this sample is uncertain.

By its share, this clonotype is medium-sized. V and J are TRBV6-1 and TRBJ2-1; 8 bases match TRBD1. The CDR3 length is 14 residues. Germline V CDR1 and CDR2: MNHNS, SASEGT. J was trimmed by 4 bases and V by 8 bases; bases with no gene match: 7. This CDR3 is CASRQGLVYNEQFF. The CDR3 nucleotides read TGTGCCAGCCGACAGGGGCTGGTGTACAATGAGCAGTTCTTC.

J is TRBJ2-3 and V is TRBV5-5; perhaps TRBD2 as D (7 bases). The CDR3 totals 16 residues. V was trimmed by 4 bases and J by 1 base, leaving 16 bases between them. Germline CDR1 and CDR2: SGHKS and YYEKEE (reference sequence). This chain's CDR3 is CASSAYREGGTDTQYF. For the CDR3, the DNA is TGTGCCAGCAGCGCCTACAGGGAGGGAGGCACAGATACGCAGTATTTT.

With regard to this clonotype: This may be a read error, as it is one base from a much larger clone. The J gene is TRBJ2-5, the V gene TRBV4-2, with a possible D match to TRBD1 (6 bases). The V end was cut by 0 bases, the J end by 11 bases, with 22 bases between. The CDR3 contains 16 residues. The germline gives CDR1 LGHNA, CDR2 YNFKEQ. The CDR3 DNA follows: TGTGCCAGCAGCCAAGATTCCGGGACACCGTCCAATGAGCAGTACTTC. This codes for CASSQDSGTPSNEQYF.

This clonotype was counted between two and nine times. This sequence joins TRBV25-1 and TRBJ2-3; D is ambiguous. Per the germline V gene, CDR1 is MGHDK and CDR2 is SYGVNS. Trimming pared 2 bases from V and 0 bases from J, leaving 12 bases between. The CDR3 runs 16 residues. This chain's CDR3 is CASSEHSDGSTDTQYF. The CDR3 DNA is TGTGCCAGCAGTGAACACTCGGACGGAAGCACAGATACGCAGTATTTT.

The V call is TRBV12-3 or TRBV12-4, the J call TRBJ2-3, with D uncertain. Trimming took off 5 bases at V and 4 bases at J, with 10 bases between the two ends. This CDR3 is 13 amino acids long. The CDR3 here is CASSPQVPDTQYF. CDR3 nucleotide sequence: TGTGCCAGCAGTCCCCAAGTCCCAGATACGCAGTATTTT.

The chain carries TRBV11-3 and TRBJ1-4, with TRBD1 matching 8 bases. Germline-derived CDR1 and CDR2 are SGHNT and YENEEA. After removal of 3 bases from V and 8 bases from J, the junction contained 11 bases not matched to a gene. CDR3 size: 16 residues. CDR3 region: CASSFSFGTGDEKLFF. DNA of the CDR3: TGTGCCAGCAGCTTTAGTTTCGGGACAGGCGACGAAAAACTGTTTTTT.

The V and J genes are TRBV10-2 and TRBJ2-7; D perhaps matches TRBD2 (6 bases). CDR3 size: 11 residues. Trimming pared 8 bases from V and 6 bases from J, leaving 11 bases between. Germline V lookup: CDR1 WSHSY, CDR2 SAAADI. This CDR3 reads CASGRDFEQYF. CDR3 DNA sequence: TGCGCCAGCGGGCGGGACTTCGAGCAGTACTTC.

This clonotype was detected a few times. The V and J genes are TRBV7-9 and TRBJ2-2; unclear D gene. The CDR3 is made up of 16 amino acids. V was cut by 3 bases and J by 1 base, with 12 bases left in between. Germline V CDR1 and CDR2: SEHNR, FQNEAQ (reference sequence). CDR3: CASSFVETWNTGELFF. The CDR3 DNA sequence: TGTGCCAGCAGCTTCGTGGAGACATGGAACACCGGGGAGCTGTTTTTT. Full variable domain (outside the CDR3, taken from reference TRBV7-9 and TRBJ2-2): DTGVSQNPRHKITKRGQNVTFRCDPISEHNRLYWYRQTLGQGPEFLTYFQNEAQLEKSRLLSDRFSAERPKGSFSTLEIQRTEQGDSAMYLCASSFVETWNTGELFFGEGSRLTVL.

The chain combines TRBV10-3 with TRBJ2-3; TRBD1 agrees at 7 bases. The J call could be wrong; TRBJ2-7 is a better fit for the DNA end. Germline CDR1 reads ENHRY; CDR2 reads SYGVKD. This CDR3 is built from 14 residues. For the CDR3, the DNA is TGTGCCATCAGTGAGACAGGGGCCACAGACATGCAGTACTTC. It codes for CAISETGATDMQYF.

This clonotype was seen many times. The V call is TRBV7-2, the J call TRBJ1-2, with 7 nucleotides matching TRBD1. From germline, CDR1 is SGHTA and CDR2 FQGNSA. After removal of 1 base from V and 5 bases from J, the junction contained 4 bases not matched to a gene. The CDR3 has 14 amino acids. In nucleotides, the CDR3 is TGTGCCAGCAGCTTAGTCCAGGGGGTATATGGCTACACCTTC. Residues: CASSLVQGVYGYTF.

To note about this clonotype: A read error may be the cause here, since a much bigger clone is one base away. The chain links TRBV6-4 to TRBJ2-1; D is perhaps TRBD1 (6 bases). Looked up from germline, CDR1 is MRHNA and CDR2 is SNTAGT. CDR3 size: 13 residues. Trimming stripped 6 bases from V and 13 bases from J, with 19 bases between. CDR3 DNA sequence: TGTGCCAGCAGCTTCGACAGGAGAGGGACCCAGTTCTTC. Translating gives CASSFDRRGTQFF.

The chain is built from TRBV6-4 and TRBJ2-1, with a possible D match to TRBD1 (6 bases). The CDR3 loop spans 14 amino acids. The V and J ends lost 0 bases and 9 bases respectively, with 12 bases between them. Germline loops: CDR1 MRHNA, CDR2 SNTAGT. The CDR3 nucleotides read TGTGCCAGCAGTGACTCCCGACAGGTCACTGAGCAGTTCTTC. The encoded protein is CASSDSRQVTEQFF.

As regards this clonotype: At one of its ends the junction is not consistent with the germline gene, which may arise from a read error. J is TRBJ2-3 and V is TRBV7-2; 8 nucleotides agree with TRBD2. From germline, CDR1 is SGHTA and CDR2 FQGNSA. This CDR3 is 16 amino acids long. CDR3 in amino acids: CASSAPGGGGTDIQYF. The DNA of the CDR3 is TGTGCCAGCAGCGCACCGGGGGGGGGAGGCACAGATATTCAGTACTTT. Looking up the rest from reference TRBV7-2 and TRBJ2-3 gives the full variable domain: GAGVSQSPSNKVTEKGKDVELRCDPISGHTALYWYRQSLGQGLEFLIYFQGNSAPDKSGLPSDRFSAERTGGSVSTLTIQRTQQEDSAVYLCASSAPGGGGTDIQYFGPGTRLTVL.

This clonotype was detected ten times or more. The J gene is TRBJ2-5, the V gene TRBV7-2, with D hard to call. The germline V and J ends were trimmed by 0 bases and 5 bases, with 13 bases remaining between them. The CDR3 spans 15 residues. Per germline, CDR1 SGHTA and CDR2 FQGNSA. CDR3 residues: CASSLALGWAETQYF. The CDR3 nucleotides read TGTGCCAGCAGCTTAGCTCTGGGATGGGCGGAGACCCAGTACTTC.

This clonotype was seen at least ten times. The V and J genes are TRBV6-5 and TRBJ2-1; either TRBD1 or TRBD2 may fit D (5 bases each). The CDR3 totals 18 residues. V lost 0 bases to trimming and J lost 10 bases, with 25 bases between them. Per germline, CDR1 MNHEY and CDR2 SVGAGI. CDR3 bases: TGTGCCAGCAGTTACTCAGTACACGGGACGGTCCGCGCCTACGAGCAGTTCTTC. Translating it yields CASSYSVHGTVRAYEQFF.